The TCR beta chain under discussion was sequenced for a study of T cells in women clearing cervical HPV infection. The repertoire was sequenced with immunoSEQ multiplex PCR; TCRdb's copy has only in-frame clones and lacks some. The specimen's table records some 20,000 clones. The receptor's source is a woman aged 18 to 75 with a cervical HPV16 infection that either progressed to CIN3+ or cleared (not recorded which). What was sequenced was blood buffy coat.

The CDR3 bases that were read are TGCAGTGCTAGGCCATCGGGCACAGATACG. Translating gives CSARPSGTDT. The complete CDR3 sequence is CSARPSGTDTQYF. The chain recombines TRBV20-1 with TRBJ2-3; D unclear. The read finishes 3 residues shy of the CDR3 end, and the germline J gene is used to complete it. This CDR3 spans 13 amino acids. Deletions cut 3 bases from V and 1 base from J, with 8 bases between. In germline, CDR1 is DFQATT, CDR2 SNEGSKA (reference sequence).